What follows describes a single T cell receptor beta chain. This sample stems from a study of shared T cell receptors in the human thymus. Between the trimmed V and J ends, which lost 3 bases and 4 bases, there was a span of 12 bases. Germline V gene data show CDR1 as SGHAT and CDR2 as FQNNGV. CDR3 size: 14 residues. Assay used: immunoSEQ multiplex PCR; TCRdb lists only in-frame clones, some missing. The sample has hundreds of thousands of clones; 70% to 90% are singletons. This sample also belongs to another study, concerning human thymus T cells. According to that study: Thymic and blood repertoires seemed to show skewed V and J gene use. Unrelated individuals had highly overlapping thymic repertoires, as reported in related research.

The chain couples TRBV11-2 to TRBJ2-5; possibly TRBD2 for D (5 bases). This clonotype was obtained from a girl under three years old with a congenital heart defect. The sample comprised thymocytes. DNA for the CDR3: TGTGCCAGCAGCTTTCCGGGGAGATTAGAGACCCAGTACTTC. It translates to CASSFPGRLETQYF. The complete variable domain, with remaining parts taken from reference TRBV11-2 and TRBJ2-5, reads EAGVAQSPRYKIIEKRQSVAFWCNPISGHATLYWYQQILGQGPKLLIQFQNNGVVDDSQLPKDRFSAERLKGVDSTLKIQPAKLEDSAVYLCASSFPGRLETQYFGPGTRLLVL.